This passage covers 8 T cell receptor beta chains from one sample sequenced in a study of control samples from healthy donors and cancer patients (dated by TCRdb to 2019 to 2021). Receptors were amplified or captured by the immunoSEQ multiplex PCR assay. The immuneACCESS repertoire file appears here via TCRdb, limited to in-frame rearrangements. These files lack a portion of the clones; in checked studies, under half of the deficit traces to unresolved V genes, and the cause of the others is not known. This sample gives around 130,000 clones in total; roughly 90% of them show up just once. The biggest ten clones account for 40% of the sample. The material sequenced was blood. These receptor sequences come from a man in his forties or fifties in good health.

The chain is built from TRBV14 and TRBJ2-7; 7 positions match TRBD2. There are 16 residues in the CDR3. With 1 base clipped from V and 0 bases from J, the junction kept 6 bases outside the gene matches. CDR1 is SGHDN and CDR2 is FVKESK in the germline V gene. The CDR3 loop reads CASSQGGGLDSYEQYF. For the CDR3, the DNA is TGTGCCAGCAGCCAAGGGGGGGGACTGGACTCCTACGAGCAGTACTTC.

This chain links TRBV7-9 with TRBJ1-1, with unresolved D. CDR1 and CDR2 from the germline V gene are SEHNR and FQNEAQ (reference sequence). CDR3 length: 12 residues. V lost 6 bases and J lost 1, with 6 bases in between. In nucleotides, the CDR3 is TGTGCCAGCAGGACACAGAACACTGAAGCTTTCTTT. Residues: CASRTQNTEAFF.

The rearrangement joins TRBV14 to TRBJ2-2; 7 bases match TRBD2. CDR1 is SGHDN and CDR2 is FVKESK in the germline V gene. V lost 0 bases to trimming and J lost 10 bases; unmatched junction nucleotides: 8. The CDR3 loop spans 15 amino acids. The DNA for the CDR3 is TGTGCCAGCAGCCAAGATCTGTACGCGGGGGAGGAGCTGTTTTTT. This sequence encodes CASSQDLYAGEELFF.

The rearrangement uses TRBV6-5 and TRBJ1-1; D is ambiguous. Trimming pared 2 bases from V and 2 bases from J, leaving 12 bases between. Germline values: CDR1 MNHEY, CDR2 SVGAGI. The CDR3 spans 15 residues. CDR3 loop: CASSYAGPTNTEAFF. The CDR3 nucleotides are TGTGCCAGCAGTTACGCAGGCCCGACTAACACTGAAGCTTTCTTT.

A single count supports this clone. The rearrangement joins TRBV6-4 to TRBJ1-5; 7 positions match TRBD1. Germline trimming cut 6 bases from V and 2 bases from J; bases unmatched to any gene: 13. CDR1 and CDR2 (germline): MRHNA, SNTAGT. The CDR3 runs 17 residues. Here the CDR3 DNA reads TGTGCCAGCAGAGTGACCCGGGACACAGGGGGCAATCAGCCCCAGCATTTT. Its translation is CASRVTRDTGGNQPQHF.

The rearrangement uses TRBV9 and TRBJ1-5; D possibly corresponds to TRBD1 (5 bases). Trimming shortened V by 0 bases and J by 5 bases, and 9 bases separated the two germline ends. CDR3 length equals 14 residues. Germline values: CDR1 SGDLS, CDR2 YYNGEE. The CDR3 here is CASSVGLGDQPQHF. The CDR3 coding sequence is TGTGCCAGCAGCGTAGGTCTGGGGGATCAGCCCCAGCATTTT.

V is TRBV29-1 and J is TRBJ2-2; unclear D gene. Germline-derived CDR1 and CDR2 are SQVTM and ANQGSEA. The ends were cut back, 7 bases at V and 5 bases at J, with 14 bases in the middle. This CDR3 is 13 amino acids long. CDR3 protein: CSGRVATTGELFF. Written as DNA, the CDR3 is TGCAGCGGCCGGGTTGCGACGACCGGGGAGCTGTTTTTT.

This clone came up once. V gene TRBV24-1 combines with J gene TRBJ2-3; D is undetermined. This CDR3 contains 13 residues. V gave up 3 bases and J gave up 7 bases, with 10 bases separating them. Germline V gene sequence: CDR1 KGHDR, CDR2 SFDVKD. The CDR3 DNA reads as TGTGCCACCAGTGATGGGCAGTCCTATACGCAGTATTTT. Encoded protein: CATSDGQSYTQYF.